A selection of T cell receptor beta chains follows, all from one sample in a study of regulatory T cells in long-lasting Graves disease. TCRdb used MiXCR to reprocess the multiplex PCR reads, holding one entry per CDR3 protein. The sample records under 350,000 distinct CDR3 sequences, approximately 20% being singletons. The material was peripheral blood mononuclear cells (PBMCs), obtained when the disease was refractory, from a patient treated with antithyroid drugs. The receptors were sampled from a female donor with Graves disease. Both conserved end residues are part of each CDR3. The D gene is left open where the match is weak. Expanded clones get a size class; other rows say once, few or many, or leave the size out.

DNA: TGCAGCGTTCGACCACATGGGGAGACCCAGTACTTC
CDR3: CSVRPHGETQYF
length: 12
J: TRBJ2-5
V: TRBV29-1
D: .
size: few

DNA: TGCAGCGTTATATCGGGACAGGGTACAGGGCAGTACTTC
CDR3: CSVISGQGTGQYF
length: 13
J: TRBJ2-7
V: TRBV29-1
D: TRBD1
size: many

DNA: TGTGCCAGTAGTATAGAAGGGGGCATGGCTGAAGCTTTCTTT
CDR3: CASSIEGGMAEAFF
length: 14
J: TRBJ1-1
V: TRBV19
D: TRBD1
size: .

DNA: TGTGCCAGCAGTTACGAAGGGACAGGGGCACGCGAGCAGTACTTC
CDR3: CASSYEGTGAREQYF
length: 15
J: TRBJ2-7
V: TRBV6-5
D: TRBD1
size: .

DNA: TGTGCCAGTAGTTTGGACAAGGAATTCTATGGCTACACCTTC
CDR3: CASSLDKEFYGYTF
length: 14
J: TRBJ1-2
V: TRBV19
D: .
size: .

DNA: TGTGCCAGCAGCCCCACAGTAAACTATGGCTACACCTTC
CDR3: CASSPTVNYGYTF
length: 13
J: TRBJ1-2
V: TRBV7-2
D: .
size: many

DNA: TGTGCCAGCAAAATCAGCGGGCTAGCGGGGGTCCAAGAGACCCAGTACTTC
CDR3: CASKISGLAGVQETQYF
length: 17
J: TRBJ2-5
V: TRBV28
D: TRBD2
size: many

DNA: TGTGCCAGCAGCCCCGACAGGGCAGAGGCTTTCTTT
CDR3: CASSPDRAEAFF
length: 12
J: TRBJ1-1
V: TRBV6-1
D: TRBD1
size: .

DNA: TGTGCCAGCAGCTCTACTACGGGACAGGGGTACATTCAGTACTTC
CDR3: CASSSTTGQGYIQYF
length: 15
J: TRBJ2-4
V: TRBV7-2
D: TRBD1
size: few

DNA: TGTGCCAGCAGCTTAATTGGGGGGACAGGGAGCAATCAGCCCCAGCATTTT
CDR3: CASSLIGGTGSNQPQHF
length: 17
J: TRBJ1-5
V: TRBV7-2
D: TRBD1
size: few

DNA: TGTGCCAGCTCACCACCCGGGGCAGCTGGAAACACCATATATTTT
CDR3: CASSPPGAAGNTIYF
length: 15
J: TRBJ1-3
V: TRBV18
D: .
size: .

DNA: TGTGCCAGCAGGGAGAACTATGGCTACACCTTC
CDR3: CASRENYGYTF
length: 11
J: TRBJ1-2
V: TRBV6-1
D: .
size: many

DNA: TGTGCCACCAGTGATCGGACGGACACTGAAGCTTTCTTT
CDR3: CATSDRTDTEAFF
length: 13
J: TRBJ1-1
V: TRBV24-1
D: .
size: .

DNA: TGCAGTGCTAGAGATTCAGGGGCAGGGGGCTCCTCTGGAAACACCATATATTTT
CDR3: CSARDSGAGGSSGNTIYF
length: 18
J: TRBJ1-3
V: TRBV20-1
D: TRBD1
size: .

DNA: TGCAGTGCCCGTAAGTTGGGTCAAACCTACGAGCAGTACTTC
CDR3: CSARKLGQTYEQYF
length: 14
J: TRBJ2-7
V: TRBV20-1
D: .
size: many

DNA: TGTGCCAGCAGCTTAGGGGTTACGTCCGCTGGCGGGAGGGGAACAGATACGCAGTATTTT
CDR3: CASSLGVTSAGGRGTDTQYF
length: 20
J: TRBJ2-3
V: TRBV7-8
D: TRBD2
size: few

DNA: TGCGCCAGCAGCTTGGGACATACGGAGACCTACGAGCAGTACTTC
CDR3: CASSLGHTETYEQYF
length: 15
J: TRBJ2-7
V: TRBV5-1
D: .
size: .

DNA: TGTGCCAGCAGTGTGATCGACGACAGAAACTACGAGCAGTACTTC
CDR3: CASSVIDDRNYEQYF
length: 15
J: TRBJ2-7
V: TRBV28
D: .
size: many

DNA: TGTGCCAGCAGTGTTCTCGGGCGACTAGCGGGAGATGAGCAGTACTTC
CDR3: CASSVLGRLAGDEQYF
length: 16
J: TRBJ2-7
V: TRBV2
D: TRBD2
size: many

DNA: TGTGCCAGCAGGCCAGCGGGAAGCACAGAGACCCAGTACTTC
CDR3: CASRPAGSTETQYF
length: 14
J: TRBJ2-5
V: TRBV12-3/TRBV12-4
D: TRBD2
size: .

DNA: TGTGCCAGCAGCTCGCCTGGGGCGACCTACGAGCAGTACTTC
CDR3: CASSSPGATYEQYF
length: 14
J: TRBJ2-7
V: TRBV7-9
D: .
size: many

DNA: TGTGCCTCGGTACTGGACAGGAGCTCTGGAAACACCATATATTTT
CDR3: CASVLDRSSGNTIYF
length: 15
J: TRBJ1-3
V: TRBV2
D: TRBD1
size: many

DNA: TGTGCCAGCAGCCCGGGACTAGCGGATCTGAGATGGGGCTACGAGCAGTACTTC
CDR3: CASSPGLADLRWGYEQYF
length: 18
J: TRBJ2-7
V: TRBV7-2
D: TRBD2
size: few

DNA: TGCAGCGTTGAGGGGGTCCAGGAGAGCTCCTACGAGCAGTACTTC
CDR3: CSVEGVQESSYEQYF
length: 15
J: TRBJ2-7
V: TRBV29-1
D: .
size: many

DNA: TGTGCCACCAGCAGAGACCCGAGCGAAGCTGGGGCCAACGTCCTGACTTTC
CDR3: CATSRDPSEAGANVLTF
length: 17
J: TRBJ2-6
V: TRBV15
D: .
size: .

DNA: TGTGCCAGCAGCGTAGGGACAGGTGAAGCTTTCTTT
CDR3: CASSVGTGEAFF
length: 12
J: TRBJ1-1
V: TRBV7-9
D: TRBD1
size: once

DNA: TGTGCCAGTCTGGCGCCGCTGAGAGGCTACACCTTC
CDR3: CASLAPLRGYTF
length: 12
J: TRBJ1-2
V: TRBV3-2
D: .
size: few

DNA: TGTGCCAGCAGTGAATGGGGGGTAGATGCCTACGAGCAGTACTTC
CDR3: CASSEWGVDAYEQYF
length: 15
J: TRBJ2-7
V: TRBV25-1
D: .
size: few

DNA: TGTGCCAGCTCACCAGGGCTAGCCCAAGAGACCCAGTACTTC
CDR3: CASSPGLAQETQYF
length: 14
J: TRBJ2-5
V: TRBV18
D: .
size: few

DNA: TGTGCCAGCAGTGAATTAGGTAGGAGGGAGCAGTACTTC
CDR3: CASSELGRREQYF
length: 13
J: TRBJ2-7
V: TRBV25-1
D: .
size: .

DNA: TGTGCCAGCAGTTTAGGTAGCGGGAGCACAGATACGCAGTATTTT
CDR3: CASSLGSGSTDTQYF
length: 15
J: TRBJ2-3
V: TRBV28
D: TRBD2
size: .

DNA: TGTGCCAGCAGTCCAACAGAGAACTACGAGCAGTACTTC
CDR3: CASSPTENYEQYF
length: 13
J: TRBJ2-7
V: TRBV27
D: .
size: many

DNA: TGTGCCAGCAGTTTGGGCGGGACTGGGCAGTACTTC
CDR3: CASSLGGTGQYF
length: 12
J: TRBJ2-7
V: TRBV28
D: .
size: few

DNA: TGTGCCAGCAGCGCCCCGCGGGTGAGCGCTGAAGCTTTCTTT
CDR3: CASSAPRVSAEAFF
length: 14
J: TRBJ1-1
V: TRBV28
D: .
size: .

DNA: TGCAGTGCCCCTGGGGATACGCAAGAGACCCAGTACTTC
CDR3: CSAPGDTQETQYF
length: 13
J: TRBJ2-5
V: TRBV20-1
D: .
size: many

DNA: TGTGCCAGCAGTTTTGGAGCCCTCCAAGCTTTCTTT
CDR3: CASSFGALQAFF
length: 12
J: TRBJ1-1
V: TRBV28
D: .
size: many

DNA: TGCAGTGCTACGCCCCATTCTCCCTACGAGCAGTACTTC
CDR3: CSATPHSPYEQYF
length: 13
J: TRBJ2-7
V: TRBV20-1
D: .
size: many

DNA: TGTGCCAGCAGGGCGACAGGGACACGGATGAACACTGAAGCTTTCTTT
CDR3: CASRATGTRMNTEAFF
length: 16
J: TRBJ1-1
V: TRBV6-1
D: TRBD1
size: many

DNA: TGTGCCACCAGCGGGGGGACAGTATGGTCACCCCTCCACTTT
CDR3: CATSGGTVWSPLHF
length: 14
J: TRBJ1-6
V: TRBV15
D: TRBD1
size: .

DNA: TGCAACGCGGCCGGGGTCACGGACACTGAAGCTTTCTTT
CDR3: CNAAGVTDTEAFF
length: 13
J: TRBJ1-1
V: TRBV29-1
D: .
size: .

DNA: TGTGCCAGCAGTTTTGAGGAAGGAGCGGGCAGCTCCTACGAGCAGTACTTC
CDR3: CASSFEEGAGSSYEQYF
length: 17
J: TRBJ2-7
V: TRBV28
D: .
size: many

DNA: TGTGCCAGCAGTTCGGGACACTCTAATGAAAAACTGTTTTTT
CDR3: CASSSGHSNEKLFF
length: 14
J: TRBJ1-4
V: TRBV28
D: .
size: many

DNA: TGTGCCATCAGTGAGTTGGAGGGAATGGCTGGCTACACCTTC
CDR3: CAISELEGMAGYTF
length: 14
J: TRBJ1-2
V: TRBV10-3
D: .
size: .

DNA: TGCAGTGCAGTCAAACTTGGGTTGACAGGGATTTTCACAGATACGCAGTATTTT
CDR3: CSAVKLGLTGIFTDTQYF
length: 18
J: TRBJ2-3
V: TRBV20-1
D: TRBD1
size: .